The clone carrying this T cell receptor (beta chain) appeared a single time. Its specificity is not known. Donors consisted of healthy bone marrow donors. 13 Jbeta primers and 60 Vbeta primers were used for the PCR. The protocol was immunoSEQ multiplex PCR, while the TCRdb copy is restricted to in-frame clones and leaves out a portion. The table shows roughly 100,000 clones, with around 76% occurring only once. This specimen comes from a study of cytomegalovirus exposure and HLA in healthy donors. Study observations and caveats: A later analysis found common viral pathogens apparently linked to several of the most significant clusters.

Germline V CDR1 and CDR2: KGHSH, LQKENI. This CDR3 comprises 15 residues. The V gene end was trimmed by 3 bases and the J gene end by 4 bases; junction bases not matched to a gene: 5. The clonotype was recovered from a woman younger than 35 in good health and CMV-seropositive. This chain uses TRBV18 with TRBJ1-1, with 10 bases fitting TRBD1. The sequencing input was PBMCs. The CDR3: CASSPGQGGGTEAFF. In DNA form, the CDR3 reads TGTGCCAGCTCACCCGGACAGGGGGGGGGCACTGAAGCTTTCTTT.